This TCR beta chain was obtained from a study of T cells after yellow fever vaccination. TCRdb re-derived calls from the 5' RACE reads in MiXCR, one entry per CDR3 protein. The sample consists of about 63,000 distinct CDR3 sequences, 6.5% to 9% of them appearing once. This clonotype was counted only a few times. The sequences come from CD8+ T cells sorted from PBMCs, collected 15 days after the yellow fever booster vaccination. This receptor was taken from a young man who received the YFV17D yellow fever vaccine.

The CDR3: CASSDDPRVLVFSQPQHF. For the CDR3, the DNA is TGCGCCAGCAGTGATGACCCGAGGGTACTCGTTTTCAGTCAGCCCCAGCATTTT. The chain couples TRBV10-2 to TRBJ1-5; D uncertain. Per germline, CDR1 WSHSY and CDR2 SAAADI. The length of the CDR3 is 18 residues. V was shortened by 3 bases and J by 6 bases, with 24 bases between the two germline ends.